This record covers a single T cell receptor (beta chain). This specimen comes from a study of blood T cell repertoires in COVID-19. Study details: PBMCs, B-cell-depleted T cells, or T cells provided the cDNA or gDNA that made up the material.

The method was immunoSEQ multiplex PCR; TCRdb's version includes in-frame clones alone and lacks a portion of them. The repertoire holds about 220,000 clones, 70% to 90% seen once, with approximately 2.6% in the top ten. The TCR sequence derives from a man in his forties or fifties who had recovered from COVID-19. Sequenced material: peripheral blood.

The CDR3 region is CASSVRDRGYNSPLHF. The DNA of the CDR3 is TGTGCCAGTAGTGTCCGGGACAGGGGTTATAATTCACCCCTCCACTTT. The V call is TRBV19, the J call TRBJ1-6; TRBD1 matches at 10 bases. V was pared by 5 bases and J by 4 bases, with 5 bases of the junction left unmatched. Germline V lookup: CDR1 LNHDA, CDR2 SQIVND (reference sequence). The CDR3 has 16 residues.